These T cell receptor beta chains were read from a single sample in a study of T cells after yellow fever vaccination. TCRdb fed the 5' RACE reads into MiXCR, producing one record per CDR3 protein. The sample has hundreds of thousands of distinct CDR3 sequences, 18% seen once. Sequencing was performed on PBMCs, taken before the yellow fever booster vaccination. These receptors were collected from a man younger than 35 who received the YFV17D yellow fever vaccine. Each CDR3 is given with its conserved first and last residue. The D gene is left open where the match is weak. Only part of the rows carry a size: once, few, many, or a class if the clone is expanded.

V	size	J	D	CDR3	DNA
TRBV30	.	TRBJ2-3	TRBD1	CAWSTGQGGTDTQYF	TGTGCCTGGAGTACCGGACAGGGGGGCACAGATACGCAGTATTTT
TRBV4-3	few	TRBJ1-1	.	CASSQNYRDTEAFF	TGCGCCAGCAGCCAGAACTACAGGGACACTGAAGCTTTCTTT
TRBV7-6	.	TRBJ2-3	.	CASSLGEGTALADTQYF	TGTGCCAGCAGCTTAGGTGAGGGGACCGCTCTCGCGGATACGCAGTATTTT
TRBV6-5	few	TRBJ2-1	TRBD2	CASSYSIPAGGVLKNEQFF	TGTGCCAGCAGTTACTCGATCCCAGCGGGGGGGGTTTTGAAAAATGAGCAGTTCTTC
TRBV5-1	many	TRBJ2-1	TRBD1	CASSWGQGGEQFF	TGCGCCAGCAGCTGGGGACAGGGAGGTGAGCAGTTCTTC
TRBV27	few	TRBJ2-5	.	CASRGTGETQYF	TGTGCCAGCAGAGGTACCGGGGAGACCCAGTACTTC
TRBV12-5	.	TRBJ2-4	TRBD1	CASGLGTGGLGQYF	TGTGCTAGTGGTTTGGGGACAGGGGGTCTGGGTCAGTACTTC
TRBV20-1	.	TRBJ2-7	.	CSASGTFLDHGQYF	TGCAGTGCTTCCGGGACATTCCTCGATCATGGGCAGTACTTC
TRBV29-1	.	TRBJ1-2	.	CSVPGGVMSPSGYTF	TGCAGCGTCCCCGGGGGAGTAATGAGTCCTAGTGGCTACACCTTC
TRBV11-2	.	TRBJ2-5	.	CASSLLSTPETQYF	TGTGCCAGCAGCTTACTCAGTACTCCGGAGACCCAGTACTTC
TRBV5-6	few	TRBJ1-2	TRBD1	CASSLGFETGGVWYGYTF	TGTGCCAGCAGCTTGGGTTTCGAGACAGGGGGCGTTTGGTATGGCTACACCTTC
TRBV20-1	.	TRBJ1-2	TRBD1	CSAETGVTYGYTF	TGCAGTGCTGAGACAGGGGTTACCTATGGCTACACCTTC
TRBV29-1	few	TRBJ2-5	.	CSALTEAQYF	TGCAGCGCATTAACCGAGGCCCAGTACTTC
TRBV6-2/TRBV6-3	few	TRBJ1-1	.	CASSSPDGGMNTEAFF	TGTGCCAGCAGTTCCCCGGACGGGGGTATGAACACTGAAGCTTTCTTT
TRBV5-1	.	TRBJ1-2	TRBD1	CASSLTGQGNYGYTF	TGCGCCAGCAGCTTGACTGGACAGGGCAACTATGGCTACACCTTC
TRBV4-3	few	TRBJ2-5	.	CASSQDQTGYEETQYF	TGCGCCAGCAGCCAAGATCAAACAGGCTATGAAGAGACCCAGTACTTC
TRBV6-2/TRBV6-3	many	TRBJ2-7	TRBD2	CASSYPAGGYEQYF	TGTGCCAGCAGTTACCCAGCGGGGGGCTACGAGCAGTACTTC
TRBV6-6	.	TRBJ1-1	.	CASSFERNTEAFF	TGTGCCAGCAGTTTTGAAAGGAACACTGAAGCTTTCTTT
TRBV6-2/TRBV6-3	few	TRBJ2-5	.	CASSYSGAGQETQYF	TGTGCCAGCAGTTACAGTGGAGCCGGGCAAGAGACCCAGTACTTC
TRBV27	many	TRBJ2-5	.	CASGPGGGETQYF	TGTGCCAGCGGGCCTGGGGGTGGGGAGACCCAGTACTTC
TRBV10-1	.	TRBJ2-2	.	CASSDPDSPGNTGELFF	TGCGCCAGCAGTGACCCGGACAGTCCGGGAAACACCGGGGAGCTGTTTTTT
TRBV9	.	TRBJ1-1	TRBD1	CASSATGTGTTEAFF	TGTGCCAGCAGCGCAACCGGGACAGGGACCACTGAAGCTTTCTTT
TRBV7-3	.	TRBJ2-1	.	CASRSGQASEQFF	TGTGCCAGCAGAAGTGGGCAGGCAAGTGAGCAGTTCTTC
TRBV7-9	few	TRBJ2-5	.	CASSLWEETQYF	TGTGCCAGCAGCTTATGGGAAGAGACCCAGTACTTC
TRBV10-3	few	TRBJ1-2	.	CASRSQGNGYTF	TGTGCCAGTAGATCGCAGGGGAACGGCTACACCTTC
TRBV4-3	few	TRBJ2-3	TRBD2	CASSQDVGLAGGLDTQYF	TGCGCCAGCAGCCAAGATGTGGGCCTAGCGGGGGGGCTAGATACGCAGTATTTT
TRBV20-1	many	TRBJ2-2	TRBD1	CSARDGGQDTGELFF	TGCAGTGCTAGAGATGGTGGACAGGACACCGGGGAGCTGTTTTTT
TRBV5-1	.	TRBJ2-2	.	CASSSTVTGELFF	TGCGCCAGCAGCTCGACCGTCACCGGGGAGCTGTTTTTT
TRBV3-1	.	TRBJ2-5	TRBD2	CASSFRLRTSDKQETQYF	TGTGCCAGCAGCTTCAGGTTGCGGACTAGCGACAAACAAGAGACCCAGTACTTC
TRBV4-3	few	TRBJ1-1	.	CASSQVWTANTEAFF	TGCGCCAGCAGCCAAGTCTGGACAGCCAACACTGAAGCTTTCTTT
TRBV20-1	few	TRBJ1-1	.	CSASVGSLGPWLNTEAFF	TGCAGTGCTAGTGTCGGATCGTTGGGACCGTGGTTGAACACTGAAGCTTTCTTT
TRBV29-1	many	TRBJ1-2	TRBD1	CSVATGANYGYTF	TGCAGCGTCGCGACAGGGGCTAACTATGGCTACACCTTC
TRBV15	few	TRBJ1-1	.	CATNGDTEAFF	TGTGCCACCAATGGGGACACTGAAGCTTTCTTT
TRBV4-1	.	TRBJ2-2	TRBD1	CASSQPGQGSTGELFF	TGCGCCAGCAGCCAACCAGGACAGGGTAGTACCGGGGAGCTGTTTTTT
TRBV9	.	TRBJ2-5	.	CASSPFQGGQETQYF	TGTGCCAGCAGCCCTTTTCAGGGGGGCCAAGAGACCCAGTACTTC
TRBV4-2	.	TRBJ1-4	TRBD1	CASSLGGPGGELEKLFF	TGTGCCAGCAGCCTTGGTGGCCCAGGGGGCGAATTGGAAAAACTGTTTTTT
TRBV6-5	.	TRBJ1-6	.	CASSWGSSYNSPLHF	TGTGCCAGCAGTTGGGGGAGCTCCTATAATTCACCCCTCCACTTT
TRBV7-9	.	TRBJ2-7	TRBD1	CASSAVLRQGPSYEQYF	TGTGCCAGCAGCGCCGTACTCAGACAGGGGCCGTCCTACGAGCAGTACTTC